Listed below are T cell receptor beta chains from one sample, sequenced in a study of blood T cell repertoires in COVID-19. Measured with immunoSEQ multiplex PCR; TCRdb has only the in-frame clones, and not every one. The data show 200,000 to 250,000 clones, 82% seen once. The sample comprised peripheral blood. The receptor set was obtained from a woman aged 40 to 50 with acute or convalescent COVID-19. Both conserved end residues are part of each CDR3. D genes are given only for firm matches. Size is stated for part of the rows, as once, few or many counts, or as a class when the clone is expanded.

v_call	cdr3_length	d_call	j_call	clone_size	cdr3_aa	cdr3_nt
TRBV2	13	NA	TRBJ2-7	once	CASMYRASNEQYF	TGTGCCAGCATGTACAGGGCGTCCAACGAGCAGTACTTC
TRBV14	13	TRBD1	TRBJ1-2	NA	CASSRDRGSGYTF	TGTGCCAGCAGTCGGGACAGGGGATCTGGCTACACCTTC
TRBV3-1/TRBV3-2	13	NA	TRBJ2-7	NA	CASSQDRNYEQYF	TGTGCCAGCAGCCAAGATAGAAACTACGAGCAGTACTTC
TRBV10-1	16	TRBD2	TRBJ2-3	NA	CASSESERGGTDTQYF	TGCGCCAGCAGTGAGTCGGAGCGGGGGGGCACAGATACGCAGTATTTT
TRBV7-2	14	NA	TRBJ2-3	NA	CASSLRGPTDTQYF	TGTGCCAGCAGCTTGCGCGGCCCCACAGATACGCAGTATTTT
TRBV7-2	17	NA	TRBJ1-1	NA	CASSFRGKGKENTEAFF	TGTGCCAGCAGCTTCCGTGGTAAGGGGAAGGAGAACACTGAAGCTTTCTTT
TRBV5-6	14	TRBD1	TRBJ1-6	NA	CATLDRGSNSPLHF	TGTGCCACCTTAGACAGGGGCTCCAATTCACCCCTCCACTTT
TRBV6-5	13	NA	TRBJ1-5	NA	CASSWGRDQPQHF	TGTGCCAGCAGTTGGGGGCGGGATCAGCCCCAGCATTTT
TRBV29-1	12	NA	TRBJ1-2	NA	CSVQGGNYGYTF	TGCAGCGTTCAGGGAGGAAACTATGGCTACACCTTC
TRBV14	17	TRBD1	TRBJ1-1	NA	CASSQDGDRPENTEAFF	TGTGCCAGCAGCCAAGATGGGGACAGACCGGAGAACACTGAAGCTTTCTTT
TRBV6-5	16	TRBD1	TRBJ2-3	NA	CASSSPRGPTTDTQYF	TGTGCCAGCAGTTCCCCGAGGGGGCCCACCACAGATACGCAGTATTTT
TRBV11-2	16	TRBD1	TRBJ1-6	NA	CASSRTGTGNNSPLHF	TGTGCCAGCAGCCGGACAGGGACCGGCAATAATTCACCCCTCCACTTT
TRBV27	15	NA	TRBJ1-1	NA	CASKFDTYPNTEAFF	TGTGCCAGCAAGTTCGACACATACCCGAACACTGAAGCTTTCTTT
TRBV3-1/TRBV3-2	16	NA	TRBJ2-5	NA	CASSQGRLASKSGQYF	TGTGCCAGCAGCCAAGGGAGGCTTGCGTCTAAGAGTGGCCAGTACTTC
TRBV2	12	NA	TRBJ1-1	once	CARQPLNAEAFF	TGTGCCAGACAGCCCCTGAATGCTGAAGCTTTCTTT
TRBV29-1	13	TRBD1	TRBJ1-2	once	CSAVRDREEGYTF	TGCAGCGCCGTGCGGGACAGGGAGGAGGGCTACACCTTC
TRBV4-1	13	NA	TRBJ1-2	NA	CASSQETGSGYTF	TGCGCCAGCAGCCAAGAAACAGGGTCTGGCTACACCTTC
TRBV7-9	15	TRBD1	TRBJ1-2	NA	CASSLGGTADLGYTF	TGTGCCAGCAGCTTAGGGGGGACAGCAGACCTTGGCTACACCTTC
TRBV14	18	TRBD2	TRBJ2-7	few	CASSQGLAGGLSSYEQYF	TGTGCCAGCAGCCAAGGACTAGCGGGGGGCCTAAGCAGCTACGAGCAGTACTTC
TRBV12-3/TRBV12-4	13	NA	TRBJ1-4	NA	CASSLIIGEKLFF	TGTGCCAGCAGCTTGATAATTGGCGAAAAACTGTTTTTT
TRBV25-1	13	NA	TRBJ2-1	NA	CASSATLADEQFF	TGTGCCAGCAGTGCTACTCTGGCGGATGAGCAGTTCTTC
TRBV12-5	14	TRBD1	TRBJ2-5	NA	CASGSGTGWETQYF	TGTGCTAGTGGTTCTGGGACAGGGTGGGAGACCCAGTACTTC
TRBV30	12	TRBD2	TRBJ2-7	NA	CACAAGGNEQYF	TGTGCCTGTGCAGCGGGAGGTAACGAGCAGTACTTC
TRBV6-6	16	TRBD1	TRBJ2-1	once	CASRDQTGGTYNEQFF	TGTGCCAGCAGGGACCAGACAGGGGGCACCTACAATGAGCAGTTCTTC
TRBV7-8	17	TRBD1	TRBJ2-7	NA	CASSKRGQEIHSYEQYF	TGTGCCAGCAGCAAAAGGGGGCAGGAGATCCACTCCTACGAGCAGTACTTC
TRBV10-3	15	NA	TRBJ1-2	NA	CAISDYRTVNYGYTF	TGTGCCATCAGTGACTACCGGACTGTAAACTATGGCTACACCTTC
TRBV24-1	14	TRBD2	TRBJ2-2	NA	CATEPSGNTGELFF	TGTGCCACCGAGCCTAGCGGGAACACCGGGGAGCTGTTTTTT